This T cell receptor (beta chain) derives from a study of early T cells in non-severe SARS-CoV-2 infection. Findings and caveats of the study: VDJdb-based matching was biased toward anti-spike CD8 responses and missed private and CD4 specificities.

From the 5' RACE reads, TCRdb called clonotypes with MiXCR, one entry per CDR3 protein. This sample carries about 40,000 distinct CDR3 sequences, roughly 5% of them seen once, and the ten largest clones take about 5%. As concerns this clonotype: Its antigen is undetermined.

This CDR3 contains 14 residues. CDR1 and CDR2 (germline): SGHDN, FVKESK. Trimming removed 2 bases at V and 1 base at J, with 8 bases between. The chain joins TRBV14 to TRBJ2-5; D gene unclear. Material: whole blood. This clonotype originated in an adult who was a healthcare worker with PCR-confirmed SARS-CoV-2 infection or an uninfected control (not recorded which). CDR3 nucleotides: TGTGCCAGCAGCCAATTTACCGTCCAAGAGACCCAGTACTTC. Amino acids: CASSQFTVQETQYF. The full variable domain, completed using reference TRBV14 and TRBJ2-5, is EAGVTQFPSHSVIEKGQTVTLRCDPISGHDNLYWYRRVMGKEIKFLLHFVKESKQDESGMPNNRFLAERTGGTYSTLKVQPAELEDSGVYFCASSQFTVQETQYFGPGTRLLVL.